This T cell receptor beta chain came from a study of T cell changes during pregnancy in multiple sclerosis. Produced via immunoSEQ multiplex PCR; TCRdb's table is partial and in-frame only. The sample consists of tens of thousands of clones, roughly 94% of them appearing once. This specimen was peripheral blood, taken before pregnancy. This clonotype was obtained from a female donor with multiple sclerosis, enrolled in a pregnancy study.

Written as DNA, the CDR3 is TGTGCCAGCAGCTTAGATGACTCTTACACTGAAGCTTTCTTT. Encoded protein: CASSLDDSYTEAFF. The J gene is TRBJ1-1, the V gene TRBV13; D is uncertain. The germline V gene encodes CDR1 PRHDT and CDR2 FYEKMQ (reference sequence). This CDR3 contains 14 residues. V shed 1 base and J shed 3 bases, with 9 bases lying between them.